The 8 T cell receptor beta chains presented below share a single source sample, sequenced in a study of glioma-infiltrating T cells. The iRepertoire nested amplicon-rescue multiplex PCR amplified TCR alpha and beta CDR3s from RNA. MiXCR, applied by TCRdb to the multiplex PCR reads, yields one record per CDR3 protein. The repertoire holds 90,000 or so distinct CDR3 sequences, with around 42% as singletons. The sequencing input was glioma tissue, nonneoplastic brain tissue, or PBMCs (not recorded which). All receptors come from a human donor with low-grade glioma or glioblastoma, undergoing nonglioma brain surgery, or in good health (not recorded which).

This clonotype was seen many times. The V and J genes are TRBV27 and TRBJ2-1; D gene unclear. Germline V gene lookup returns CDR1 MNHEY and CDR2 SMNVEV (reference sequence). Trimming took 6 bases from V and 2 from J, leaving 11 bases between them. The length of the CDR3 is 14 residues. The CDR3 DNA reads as TGTGCCAGCAGGTTTCTTGAACCCTACAATGAGCAGTTCTTC. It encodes CASRFLEPYNEQFF.

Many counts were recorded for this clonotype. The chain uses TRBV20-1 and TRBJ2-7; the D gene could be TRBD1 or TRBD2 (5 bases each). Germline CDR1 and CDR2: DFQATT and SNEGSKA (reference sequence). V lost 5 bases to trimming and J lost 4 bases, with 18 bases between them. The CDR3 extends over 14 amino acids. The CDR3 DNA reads TGCAGTGCTCCCCGGGACCATGGGGCTTACGAGCAGTACTTC. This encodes CSAPRDHGAYEQYF.

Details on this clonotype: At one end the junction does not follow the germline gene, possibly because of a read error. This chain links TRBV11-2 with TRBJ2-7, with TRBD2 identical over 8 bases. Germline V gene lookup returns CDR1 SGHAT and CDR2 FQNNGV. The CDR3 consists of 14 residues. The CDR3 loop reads CASRKRERAYEEYF. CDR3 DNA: TGTGCCAGCAGGAAGCGGGAGCGGGCCTACGAGGAGTACTTC. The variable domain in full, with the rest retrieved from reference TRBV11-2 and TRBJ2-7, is EAGVAQSPRYKIIEKRQSVAFWCNPISGHATLYWYQQILGQGPKLLIQFQNNGVVDDSQLPKDRFSAERLKGVDSTLKIQPAKLEDSAVYLCASRKRERAYEEYFGPGTRLTVT.

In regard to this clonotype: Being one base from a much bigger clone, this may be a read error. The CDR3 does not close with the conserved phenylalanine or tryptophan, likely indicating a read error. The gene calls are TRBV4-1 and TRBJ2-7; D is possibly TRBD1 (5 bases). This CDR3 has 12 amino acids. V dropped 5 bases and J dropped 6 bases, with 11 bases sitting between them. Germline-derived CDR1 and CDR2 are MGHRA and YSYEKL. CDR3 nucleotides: TGCGCCAGCAGCGACGATAGGGGCGAGCAGTACTCC. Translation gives CASSDDRGEQYS.

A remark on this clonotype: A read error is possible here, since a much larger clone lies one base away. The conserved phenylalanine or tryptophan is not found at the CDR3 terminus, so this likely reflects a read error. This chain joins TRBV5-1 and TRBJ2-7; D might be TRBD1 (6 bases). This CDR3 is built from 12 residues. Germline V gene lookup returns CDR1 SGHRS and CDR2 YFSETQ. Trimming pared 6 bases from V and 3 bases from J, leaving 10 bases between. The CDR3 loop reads CASTGQSYEQYC. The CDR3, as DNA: TGCGCCAGCACAGGACAGAGCTACGAGCAGTACTGC.

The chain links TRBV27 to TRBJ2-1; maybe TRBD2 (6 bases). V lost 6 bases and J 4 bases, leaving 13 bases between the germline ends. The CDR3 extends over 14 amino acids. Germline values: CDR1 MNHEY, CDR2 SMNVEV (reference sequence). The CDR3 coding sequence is TGTGCCAGCAGGTCAGAGGGAGGATACAATGAGCAGTTCTTC. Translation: CASRSEGGYNEQFF.

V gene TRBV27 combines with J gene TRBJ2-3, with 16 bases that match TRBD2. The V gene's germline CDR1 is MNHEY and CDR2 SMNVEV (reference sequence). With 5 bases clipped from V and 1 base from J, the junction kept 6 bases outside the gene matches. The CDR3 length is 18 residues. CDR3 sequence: CASSTSGTSGGGTDTQYF. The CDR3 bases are TGTGCCAGCAGTACTTCCGGGACTAGCGGGGGGGGCACAGATACGCAGTATTTT.

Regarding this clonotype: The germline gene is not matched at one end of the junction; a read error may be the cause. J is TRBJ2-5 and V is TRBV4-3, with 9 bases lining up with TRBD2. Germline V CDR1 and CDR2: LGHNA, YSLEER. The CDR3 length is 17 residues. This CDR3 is CASGQSSGTRWGETQYF. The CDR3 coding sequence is TGCGCCAGCGGCCAATCTAGCGGGACGCGCTGGGGAGAGACCCAGTACTTC.